Below, one T cell receptor (beta chain) is given with its context. Method: immunoSEQ multiplex PCR; TCRdb's copy keeps in-frame clones and lacks some. The repertoire holds roughly 80,000 clones, roughly four fifths seen once, with 25% to 30% in the top ten. These data are taken from a study of blood T cell repertoires in COVID-19. This clonotype originated in a human donor in a cohort sampled during active COVID-19. Sample: peripheral blood.

The CDR3 coding sequence is TGCGCCAGCAGCCAAGGGACTAGCGGGGGGGCCGGGGCAGATACGCAGTATTTT. It specifies CASSQGTSGGAGADTQYF. The chain couples TRBV4-1 to TRBJ2-3; 15 bases are shared with TRBD2. The CDR3 spans 18 residues. J was trimmed by 4 bases and V by 1 base; bases with no gene match: 6. Per germline, CDR1 MGHRA and CDR2 YSYEKL.